This TCR beta chain appears in the sequencing data of a study of Graves' ophthalmopathy and Graves' hyperthyroidism. As the template, RNA transcripts were used to amplify TCR beta CDR3 regions. Second-round multiplex PCR came after first-round RT-PCR with HTBI primers. TCRdb recomputed calls from the multiplex PCR reads with MiXCR, one row per CDR3 protein. The sample has about 160,000 distinct CDR3 sequences; less than 45% are singletons. Orbital computed tomography, together with clinical symptoms, serum thyroxine, TRAb and thyroid ultrasound, was used for diagnosis. The V gene end was trimmed by 3 bases and the J gene end by 1 base; junction bases not matched to a gene: 5. CDR1 and CDR2 from the germline V gene are LNHNV and YYDKDF (reference sequence). CDR3 length equals 16 residues.

The chain has TRBV15 and TRBJ2-2; the match to TRBD1 covers 7 bases. The sample consisted of peripheral blood. The TCR comes from a woman in her thirties or forties with Graves' ophthalmopathy. CDR3 nucleotides: TGTGCCACCAGCAGGGAGACAGGGCAGAACACCGGGGAGCTGTTTTTT. Protein product: CATSRETGQNTGELFF.